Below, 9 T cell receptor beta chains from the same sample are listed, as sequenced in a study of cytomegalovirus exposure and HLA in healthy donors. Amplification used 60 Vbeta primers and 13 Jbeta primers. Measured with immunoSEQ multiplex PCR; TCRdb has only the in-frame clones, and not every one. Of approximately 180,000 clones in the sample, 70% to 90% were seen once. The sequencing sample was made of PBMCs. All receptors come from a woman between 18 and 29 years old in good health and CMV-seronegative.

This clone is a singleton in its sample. CDR3 DNA sequence: TGTGCCAGCAGCTTAGAATTCGGGGATACGCAGTATTTT. Its protein product is CASSLEFGDTQYF. The chain has TRBV11-3 and TRBJ2-3; D uncertain. Germline V CDR1 and CDR2: SGHNT, YENEEA. V lost 0 bases and J lost 6, with 7 bases in between. The CDR3 totals 13 residues.

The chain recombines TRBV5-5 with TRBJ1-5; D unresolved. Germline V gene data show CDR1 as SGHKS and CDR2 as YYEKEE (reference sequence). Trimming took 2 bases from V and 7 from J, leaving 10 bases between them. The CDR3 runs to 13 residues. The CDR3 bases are TGTGCCAGCAGCTTAGGCGGAGGGCAGCCCCAGCATTTT. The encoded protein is CASSLGGGQPQHF.

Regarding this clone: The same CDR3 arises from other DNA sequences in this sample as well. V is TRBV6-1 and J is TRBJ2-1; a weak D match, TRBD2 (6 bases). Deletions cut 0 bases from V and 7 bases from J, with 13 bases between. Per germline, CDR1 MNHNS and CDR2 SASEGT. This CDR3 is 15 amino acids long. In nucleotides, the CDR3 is TGTGCCAGCAGTGAAGCGCAGGAGGGTTCGAATGAGCAGTTCTTC. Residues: CASSEAQEGSNEQFF.

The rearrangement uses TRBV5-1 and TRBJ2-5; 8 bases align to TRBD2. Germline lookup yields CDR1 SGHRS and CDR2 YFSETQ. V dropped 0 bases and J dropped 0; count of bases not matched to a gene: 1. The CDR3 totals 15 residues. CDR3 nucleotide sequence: TGCGCCAGCAGCTTGGGGGGACTAGACCAAGAGACCCAGTACTTC. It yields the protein CASSLGGLDQETQYF.

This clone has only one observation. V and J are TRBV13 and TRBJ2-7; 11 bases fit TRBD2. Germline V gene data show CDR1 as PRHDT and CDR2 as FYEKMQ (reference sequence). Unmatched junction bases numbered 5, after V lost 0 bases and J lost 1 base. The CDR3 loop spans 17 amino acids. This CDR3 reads CASSLGGSGRASYEQYF. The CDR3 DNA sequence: TGTGCCAGCAGCTTAGGCGGTAGCGGGAGGGCGTCCTACGAGCAGTACTTC.

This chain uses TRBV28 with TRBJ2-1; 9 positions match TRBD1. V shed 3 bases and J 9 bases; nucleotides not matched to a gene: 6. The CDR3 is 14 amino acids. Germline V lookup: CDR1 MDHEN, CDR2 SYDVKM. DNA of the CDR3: TGTGCCAGCAGTTTCGGGACAGGGATCAGTGAGCAGTTCTTC. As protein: CASSFGTGISEQFF.

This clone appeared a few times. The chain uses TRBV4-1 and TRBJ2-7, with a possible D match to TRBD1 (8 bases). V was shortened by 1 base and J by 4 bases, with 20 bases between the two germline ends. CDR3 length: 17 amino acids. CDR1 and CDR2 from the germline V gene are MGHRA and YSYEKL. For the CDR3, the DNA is TGCGCCAGCAGCCAAGCCCCGGGGGGACAGGAGTATTACGAGCAGTACTTC. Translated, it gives CASSQAPGGQEYYEQYF.

The CDR3 DNA is TGTGCCTGGAGAATAAATCGGGGGGCTGAAGCTTTCTTT. It is translated as CAWRINRGAEAFF. The rearrangement uses TRBV30 and TRBJ1-1, with D tentatively TRBD1 (5 bases). The germline CDR1 and CDR2 sequences are GTSNPN and SVGIG (reference sequence). The V end was cut by 3 bases, the J end by 6 bases, with 14 bases between. The CDR3 spans 13 residues.

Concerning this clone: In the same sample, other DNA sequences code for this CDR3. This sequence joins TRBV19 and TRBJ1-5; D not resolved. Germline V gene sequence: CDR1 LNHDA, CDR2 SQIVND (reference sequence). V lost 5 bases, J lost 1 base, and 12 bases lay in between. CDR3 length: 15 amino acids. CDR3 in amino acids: CASSWGGRSNQPQHF. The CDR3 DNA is TGTGCCAGTAGTTGGGGAGGAAGGAGCAATCAGCCCCAGCATTTT.